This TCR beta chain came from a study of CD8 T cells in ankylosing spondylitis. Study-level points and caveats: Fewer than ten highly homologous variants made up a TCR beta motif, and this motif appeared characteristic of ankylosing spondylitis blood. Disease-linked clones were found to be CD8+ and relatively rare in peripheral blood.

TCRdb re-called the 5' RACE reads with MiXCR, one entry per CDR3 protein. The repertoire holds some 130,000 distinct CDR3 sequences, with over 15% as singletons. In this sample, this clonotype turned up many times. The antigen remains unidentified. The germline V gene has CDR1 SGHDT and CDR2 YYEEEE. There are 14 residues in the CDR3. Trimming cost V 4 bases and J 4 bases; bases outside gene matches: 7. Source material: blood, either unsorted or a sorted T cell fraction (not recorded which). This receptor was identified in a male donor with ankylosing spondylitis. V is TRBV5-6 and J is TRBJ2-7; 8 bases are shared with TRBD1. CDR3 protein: CASSHGQGAYEQYF. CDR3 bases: TGTGCCAGCAGCCATGGACAGGGCGCGTACGAGCAGTACTTC.